This TCR beta chain comes out of a study of blood T cell repertoires in COVID-19. Looking at the study overall: Sites across the United States, Italy and Spain contributed samples from acute and convalescent COVID-19. PBMCs, B-cell-depleted T cells, or T cells were the source of the cDNA or gDNA that made up the material.

The CDR3 spans 12 residues. V was shortened by 2 bases and J by 16 bases, with 15 bases between the two germline ends. In germline, CDR1 is MDHEN, CDR2 SYDVKM. Authors' data handling: Amplification from reference gene primers served as the basis for estimated nucleated cell counts. Generated by immunoSEQ multiplex PCR, the TCRdb table keeps only in-frame clones and is missing some. The V and J calls and clone size come from that table; D and trimming were worked out from the DNA. The sample consists of 350,000 or so clones, about 83% of them appearing once. Material: peripheral blood. The rearrangement joins TRBV28 to TRBJ2-1; D remains ambiguous. This TCR came from a man aged 25-45 years with active or convalescent COVID-19. CDR3 sequence reads: CASSLLELVGFF. CDR3 sequence (DNA): TGTGCCAGCAGTTTACTTGAGCTAGTAGGATTCTTC.